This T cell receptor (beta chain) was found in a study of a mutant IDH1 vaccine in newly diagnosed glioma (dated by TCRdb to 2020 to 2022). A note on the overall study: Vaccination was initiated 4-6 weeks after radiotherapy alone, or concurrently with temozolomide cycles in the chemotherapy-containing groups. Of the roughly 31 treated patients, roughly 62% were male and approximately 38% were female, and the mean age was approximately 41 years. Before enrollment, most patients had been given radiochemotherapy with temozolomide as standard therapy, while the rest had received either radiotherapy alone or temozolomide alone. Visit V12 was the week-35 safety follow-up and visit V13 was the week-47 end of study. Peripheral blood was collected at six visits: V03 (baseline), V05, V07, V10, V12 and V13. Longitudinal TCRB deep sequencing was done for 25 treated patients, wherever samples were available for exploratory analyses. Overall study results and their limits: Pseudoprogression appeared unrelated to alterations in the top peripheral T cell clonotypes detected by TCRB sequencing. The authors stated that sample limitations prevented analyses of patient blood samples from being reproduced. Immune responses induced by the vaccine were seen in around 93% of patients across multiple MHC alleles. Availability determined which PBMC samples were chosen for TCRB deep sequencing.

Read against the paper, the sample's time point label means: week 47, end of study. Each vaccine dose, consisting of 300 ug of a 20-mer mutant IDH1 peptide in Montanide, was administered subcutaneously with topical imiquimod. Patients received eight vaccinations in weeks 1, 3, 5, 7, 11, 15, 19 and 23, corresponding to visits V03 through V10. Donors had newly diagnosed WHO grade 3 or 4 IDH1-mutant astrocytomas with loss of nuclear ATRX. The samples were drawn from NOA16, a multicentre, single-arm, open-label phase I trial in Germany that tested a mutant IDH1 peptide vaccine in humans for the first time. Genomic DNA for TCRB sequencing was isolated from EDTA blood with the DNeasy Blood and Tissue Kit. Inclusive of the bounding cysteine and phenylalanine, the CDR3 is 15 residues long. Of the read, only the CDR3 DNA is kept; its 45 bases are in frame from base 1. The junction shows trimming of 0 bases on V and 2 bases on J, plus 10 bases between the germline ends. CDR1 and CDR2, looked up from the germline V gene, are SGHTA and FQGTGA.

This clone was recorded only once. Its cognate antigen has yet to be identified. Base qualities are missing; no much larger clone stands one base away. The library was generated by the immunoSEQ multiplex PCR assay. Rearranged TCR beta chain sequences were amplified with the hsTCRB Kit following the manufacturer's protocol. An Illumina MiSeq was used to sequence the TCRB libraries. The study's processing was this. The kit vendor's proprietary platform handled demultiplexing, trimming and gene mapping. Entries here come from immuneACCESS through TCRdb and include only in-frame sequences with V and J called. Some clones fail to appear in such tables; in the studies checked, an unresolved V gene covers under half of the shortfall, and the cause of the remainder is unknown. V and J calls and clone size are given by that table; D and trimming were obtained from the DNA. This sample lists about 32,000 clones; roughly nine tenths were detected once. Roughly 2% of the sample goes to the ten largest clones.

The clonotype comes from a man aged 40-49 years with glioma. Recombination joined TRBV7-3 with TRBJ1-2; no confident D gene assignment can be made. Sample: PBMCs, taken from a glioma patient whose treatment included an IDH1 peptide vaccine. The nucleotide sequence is TGTGCCAGCAGCTTAACTGGCGCAGGAAACTATGGCTACACCTTC. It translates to CASSLTGAGNYGYTF.